Presented here are 10 T cell receptor beta chains from one specimen sequenced in a study of vaccination and CD4 T cells after COVID-19. The Oncomine TCR Beta short-read assay was applied to DNA of cultured CD4+ T cells. TCRdb ran MiXCR on the PCR reads and lists one entry per CDR3 protein. Of fewer than 30,000 distinct CDR3 sequences listed, 28% are singletons. These receptors' targets are unknown. Time point: late sampling 161 to 241 days after vaccination in a few convalescent patients. As to treatment: approximately nine-day PBMC culture with coronavirus spike peptide pools or control peptides (ViraFEST assay). The input for sequencing was CD4+ T cells from blood, cultured in vitro, taken about 7 months after SARS-CoV-2 vaccination. The receptors derive from a human donor who had recovered from COVID-19.

The chain links TRBV11-3 to TRBJ1-1; D not resolved. V gave up 1 base and J gave up 1 base, with 4 bases separating them. The CDR3 spans 13 residues. Germline loops: CDR1 SGHNT, CDR2 YENEEA. As DNA, the CDR3 is TGTGCCAGCAGCTTAGGGGGGAACACTGAAGCTTTCTTT. The encoded protein is CASSLGGNTEAFF.

The sample holds a few counts of this clonotype. The rearrangement links TRBV4-2 to TRBJ1-5, with D possibly TRBD1 on 6 matching bases. The V gene's germline CDR1 is LGHNA and CDR2 YNFKEQ. CDR3 size: 16 residues. Deletions cut 0 bases from V and 5 bases from J, with 14 bases between. In nucleotides, the CDR3 is TGTGCCAGCAGCCAAGAGGGCAAGGGGGGCGATCAGCCCCAGCATTTT. This sequence encodes CASSQEGKGGDQPQHF.

The rearrangement uses TRBV20-1 and TRBJ1-5; D unclear. The CDR3 sequence is 14 residues long. V was trimmed by 3 bases and J by 0 bases, leaving 9 bases between them. Looked up from germline, CDR1 is DFQATT and CDR2 is SNEGSKA (reference sequence). CDR3 DNA sequence: TGCAGTGCTAGTACGGGCTTTAGCAATCAGCCCCAGCATTTT. Protein product: CSASTGFSNQPQHF.

V and J are TRBV19 and TRBJ1-1; maybe TRBD1 (5 bases). Germline loops: CDR1 LNHDA, CDR2 SQIVND (reference sequence). This CDR3 comprises 14 residues. Trimming took 4 bases from V and 0 from J, leaving 9 bases between them. CDR3 sequence: CASSKGQMNTEAFF. CDR3 DNA sequence: TGTGCCAGTAGTAAGGGGCAAATGAACACTGAAGCTTTCTTT. Drawing the rest from reference TRBV19 and TRBJ1-1, the complete variable domain is DGGITQSPKYLFRKEGQNVTLSCEQNLNHDAMYWYRQDPGQGLRLIYYSQIVNDFQKGDIAEGYSVSREKKESFPLTVTSAQKNPTAFYLCASSKGQMNTEAFFGQGTRLTVV.

In this sample, this clonotype turned up a few times. V and J are TRBV2 and TRBJ2-1, with D perhaps TRBD1 (7 bases). The V gene's germline CDR1 is SNHLY and CDR2 FYNNEI. The CDR3 length is 14 residues. V was pared by 6 bases and J by 0 bases, with 9 bases between. This chain's CDR3 is CASRQGGSYNEQFF. In DNA form, the CDR3 reads TGTGCCAGCAGGCAGGGGGGCTCCTACAATGAGCAGTTCTTC.

The chain links TRBV20-1 to TRBJ1-5; 7 positions match TRBD1. Trimming cost V 4 bases and J 7 bases; bases outside gene matches: 16. The CDR3 consists of 16 residues. CDR1 is DFQATT, CDR2 SNEGSKA, per germline (reference sequence). CDR3: CSAIRQGWYLSQPQHF. In nucleotides, the CDR3 is TGCAGTGCTATAAGACAGGGTTGGTACCTTAGCCAGCCCCAGCATTTT.

This clonotype has a handful of counts. The chain combines TRBV5-8 with TRBJ2-7; D gene ambiguous. The germline V gene encodes CDR1 SGHTS and CDR2 YDEGEE. CDR3 length: 13 amino acids. V was cut by 0 bases and J by 9 bases, with 13 bases left in between. The CDR3 sequence is CASSLEPRRLQYF. CDR3 nucleotides: TGTGCCAGCAGCTTGGAACCCCGGCGGCTGCAGTACTTC.

The CDR3 bases are TGTGCCAGCAGCCAAGGAACCTACGAGCAGTACTTC. It yields the protein CASSQGTYEQYF. The rearrangement joins TRBV7-2 to TRBJ2-7; D unclear. Trimming took off 5 bases at V and 2 bases at J, with 7 bases between the two ends. Germline CDR1 and CDR2: SGHTA and FQGNSA. The CDR3 covers 12 residues.

This clonotype was seen only a few times. The chain is built from TRBV6-1 and TRBJ1-2, with a weak D call TRBD1 (5 bases). The CDR3 runs 14 residues. Trimming took off 8 bases at V and 0 bases at J, with 13 bases between the two ends. Germline V lookup: CDR1 MNHNS, CDR2 SASEGT. The CDR3 nucleotides read TGTGCCAGCCTAGACAGCCCTTCTAACTATGGCTACACCTTC. It translates to CASLDSPSNYGYTF.

This clonotype was counted a few times. The V gene is TRBV20-1, the J gene TRBJ2-1, with 9 nucleotides matching TRBD2. V lost 0 bases, J lost 3 bases, and 3 bases stayed unmatched. Per germline, CDR1 DFQATT and CDR2 SNEGSKA (reference sequence). This CDR3 region has 15 residues. CDR3 protein: CSAREASGNYNEQFF. In DNA, the CDR3 is TGCAGTGCTAGAGAGGCTAGCGGGAACTACAATGAGCAGTTCTTC.